The rows below give T cell receptor beta chains drawn from one sample of a study of T cell responses to AZD1222 COVID-19 vaccine. TCRdb's copy holds only in-frame clones and misses some; the assay was immunoSEQ multiplex PCR. This table has about 150,000 clones, about 87% appearing once. The sample was peripheral blood, taken 28 days after the second AZD1222 dose. Receptors originate from an adult who received the AZD1222 COVID-19 vaccine. CDR3s include the opening cysteine and the closing phenylalanine or tryptophan. The D gene is left open where the match is weak. A row's size may be missing; if present it is once, few, many or a size class.

D: NA
V: TRBV27
J: TRBJ2-7
size: NA
DNA: TGTGCCAGCAGGCGGGAACCCTCCCACGAGCAGTACTTC
CDR3: CASRREPSHEQYF

D: NA
V: TRBV5-4
J: TRBJ2-7
size: few
DNA: TGTGCCAGCAGCTTGGAGGGCCTTGGGGAGCAGTACTTC
CDR3: CASSLEGLGEQYF

D: NA
V: TRBV7-2
J: TRBJ1-5
size: NA
DNA: TGTGCCAGCAGCTTAGTAAGGGGCCAGCCCCAGCATTTT
CDR3: CASSLVRGQPQHF

D: NA
V: TRBV19
J: TRBJ1-2
size: NA
DNA: TGTGCCAGTATGGGTGACAGTCTGTATGGCTACACCTTC
CDR3: CASMGDSLYGYTF

D: NA
V: TRBV28
J: TRBJ1-5
size: NA
DNA: TGTGCCCTCTCCCCCCTGCAGGGTACGGGCAATCAGCCCCAGCATTTT
CDR3: CALSPLQGTGNQPQHF

D: NA
V: TRBV6-2/TRBV6-3
J: TRBJ2-7
size: NA
DNA: TGTGCCAGCAGCCTCCCCGACTGGGGTTTCCGTCAGTACTTC
CDR3: CASSLPDWGFRQYF

D: NA
V: TRBV5-4
J: TRBJ2-6
size: NA
DNA: TGTGCCAGCAGCTGGTCCATGTGGGCCAACGTCCTGACTTTC
CDR3: CASSWSMWANVLTF

D: NA
V: TRBV3-1/TRBV3-2
J: TRBJ2-7
size: NA
DNA: TGTGCCAGCAGCCCGAGAACTGCTACCTACGAGCAGTACTTC
CDR3: CASSPRTATYEQYF

D: NA
V: TRBV12-2
J: TRBJ2-3
size: NA
DNA: TGTGCAAGTCGCTTAGTGCGAGGACAGGTTGGTCTTAGCGGGACCACAGATACGCAGTATTTT
CDR3: CASRLVRGQVGLSGTTDTQYF

D: NA
V: TRBV3-1/TRBV3-2
J: TRBJ2-5
size: NA
DNA: TGTGCCAGCAGCCGGTCGCGAGGTCGGAGAGAGACCCAGTACTTC
CDR3: CASSRSRGRRETQYF

D: TRBD1
V: TRBV6-5
J: TRBJ1-5
size: NA
DNA: TGTGCCACCCGAGGACAGGGGATAAATCAGCCCCAGCATTTT
CDR3: CATRGQGINQPQHF

D: NA
V: TRBV24-1
J: TRBJ2-3
size: few
DNA: TGTGCCACCAGTGACCAACGGGACCCCGCCACAGATACGCAGTATTTT
CDR3: CATSDQRDPATDTQYF

D: TRBD2
V: TRBV5-1
J: TRBJ2-1
size: NA
DNA: TGCGCCAGCAGCAACACTCTAGCGGAGCGAGCTCGAACCTACAATGAGCAGTTCTTC
CDR3: CASSNTLAERARTYNEQFF

D: TRBD1
V: TRBV6-5
J: TRBJ1-6
size: few
DNA: TGTGCCAGCAGATTAGGGGACAGGGTTAATTCACCCCTCCACTTT
CDR3: CASRLGDRVNSPLHF

D: TRBD2
V: TRBV7-8
J: TRBJ2-1
size: NA
DNA: TGTGCCAGCAGCTTAGGGCGAGCGGGAGTGGGGTACAATGAGCAGTTCTTC
CDR3: CASSLGRAGVGYNEQFF